This is a list of T cell receptor beta chains from one sample in a study of blood T cell repertoires in COVID-19. Sequenced by immunoSEQ multiplex PCR; TCRdb stores in-frame clones only, minus some. The sample holds about 270,000 clones, roughly 86% seen once. Sequences were obtained from peripheral blood. The receptors were gathered from a woman in her sixties who had recovered from COVID-19. CDR3s include the opening cysteine and the closing phenylalanine or tryptophan. A D gene is named only where the DNA matches it firmly. Clone size appears in some rows only: once, few, many, or a class for an expanded clone.

CDR3 length: 13; D gene: -; clone size: -; J gene: TRBJ1-2; V gene: TRBV3-1/TRBV3-2; CDR3 protein: CASSQDLLYGYTF; CDR3 DNA: TGTGCCAGCAGCCAAGATCTCCTCTATGGCTACACCTTC
CDR3 length: 16; D gene: TRBD1; clone size: -; J gene: TRBJ1-4; V gene: TRBV5-5; CDR3 protein: CASSLGQDSMTEKLFF; CDR3 DNA: TGTGCCAGCAGTTTGGGACAGGATAGTATGACTGAAAAACTGTTTTTT
CDR3 length: 14; D gene: -; clone size: -; J gene: TRBJ1-5; V gene: TRBV18; CDR3 protein: CASSPGGGNQPQHF; CDR3 DNA: TGTGCCAGCTCACCAGGAGGGGGCAATCAGCCCCAGCATTTT
CDR3 length: 15; D gene: TRBD2; clone size: -; J gene: TRBJ2-5; V gene: TRBV2; CDR3 protein: CASSEATRGGETQYF; CDR3 DNA: TGTGCCAGCAGTGAAGCAACGCGGGGGGGCGAGACCCAGTACTTC
CDR3 length: 14; D gene: TRBD2; clone size: few; J gene: TRBJ2-7; V gene: TRBV11-2; CDR3 protein: CASSYRAGGREQYF; CDR3 DNA: TGTGCCAGCAGCTACAGAGCGGGGGGGCGCGAGCAGTACTTC
CDR3 length: 17; D gene: -; clone size: -; J gene: TRBJ1-2; V gene: TRBV25-1; CDR3 protein: CASSESGPRGPYYGYTF; CDR3 DNA: TGTGCCAGCAGTGAATCAGGCCCCCGGGGTCCTTACTATGGCTACACCTTC
CDR3 length: 16; D gene: TRBD1; clone size: -; J gene: TRBJ2-7; V gene: TRBV9; CDR3 protein: CASSVDENRGTHEQYF; CDR3 DNA: TGTGCCAGCAGCGTAGACGAGAACAGGGGTACCCACGAGCAGTACTTC
CDR3 length: 12; D gene: -; clone size: -; J gene: TRBJ2-1; V gene: TRBV11-2; CDR3 protein: CASSYQNNEQFF; CDR3 DNA: TGTGCCAGCAGCTACCAGAACAATGAGCAGTTCTTC
CDR3 length: 18; D gene: -; clone size: few; J gene: TRBJ2-1; V gene: TRBV9; CDR3 protein: CASSKRGRLAQGQGEQFF; CDR3 DNA: TGTGCCAGCAGCAAGAGAGGGCGACTAGCCCAGGGACAAGGGGAGCAGTTCTTC
CDR3 length: 14; D gene: TRBD2; clone size: -; J gene: TRBJ2-7; V gene: TRBV7-3; CDR3 protein: CASSSGLGSYEQYF; CDR3 DNA: TGTGCCAGCAGTTCCGGACTAGGTTCCTACGAGCAGTACTTC
CDR3 length: 14; D gene: TRBD1; clone size: few; J gene: TRBJ1-2; V gene: TRBV5-4; CDR3 protein: CASSSDRGRYGYTF; CDR3 DNA: TGTGCCAGCAGCTCTGACAGGGGGCGTTATGGCTACACCTTC
CDR3 length: 13; D gene: -; clone size: -; J gene: TRBJ2-3; V gene: TRBV7-3; CDR3 protein: CASSSIGLDTQYF; CDR3 DNA: TGTGCCAGCAGCTCCATCGGACTGGATACGCAGTATTTT
CDR3 length: 14; D gene: -; clone size: -; J gene: TRBJ2-7; V gene: TRBV27; CDR3 protein: CASSLGQLSYEQYF; CDR3 DNA: TGTGCCAGCAGTTTAGGGCAACTCTCCTACGAGCAGTACTTC
CDR3 length: 10; D gene: -; clone size: once; J gene: TRBJ1-1; V gene: TRBV6-5; CDR3 protein: CASHRAEAFF; CDR3 DNA: TGTGCCAGCCACAGGGCTGAAGCTTTCTTT